These T cell receptor beta chains were read from a single sample in a study of T-cell memory formation after mild COVID-19. MiXCR, run by TCRdb on the 5' RACE reads, gives a single entry per CDR3 protein. The sample has tens of thousands of distinct CDR3 sequences, around 6.6% seen once. The source material was PBMCs or a T cell subset sorted from them (not recorded which). Receptor source: an adult who had mild COVID-19 (a few samples of this study predate the infection). Cell type and time point are not known. The conserved cysteine and the conserved F or W are not part of the CDR3 here.

J gene | V gene | CDR3 protein
TRBJ1-1 | TRBV6-2/TRBV6-3 | ATYPQGRGSEAF
TRBJ1-3 | TRBV6-6 | ASSRGTGGNTIY
TRBJ1-1 | TRBV12-2 | ASRLKVEGAF
TRBJ2-7 | TRBV20-1 | SAGRGRTYEQY
TRBJ2-6 | TRBV15 | ATSRPGQGGDFLT
TRBJ2-3 | TRBV10-2 | ASRSTDTSGNTDTQY
TRBJ2-3 | TRBV5-1 | ASSSDRVADTQY
TRBJ2-5 | TRBV11-3 | ASSLASGVKRTQY
TRBJ2-1 | TRBV7-2 | ASSSQAGVSYNEQF
TRBJ1-2 | TRBV28 | ASRQGIGYT
TRBJ2-7 | TRBV30 | AWSVGTWDSPYEQY
TRBJ2-1 | TRBV11-2 | ASSLGAGGSYNEQF
TRBJ1-5 | TRBV6-5 | ASSYSWNQPQH
TRBJ2-1 | TRBV7-2 | ASSLSRVEEQF
TRBJ2-1 | TRBV9 | ASSVGPGIYNEQF
TRBJ1-2 | TRBV5-1 | ASSLGGGLNGYT
TRBJ2-1 | TRBV20-1 | SAGVNEQF
TRBJ1-2 | TRBV29-1 | SVPIGQAGYGYT
TRBJ1-2 | TRBV3-1 | ASSRHSDYGYT
TRBJ2-1 | TRBV13 | ASSRLAGGPSSYNEQF
TRBJ2-1 | TRBV9 | ASSASRAVGYNEQF
TRBJ2-1 | TRBV11-2 | ASSYLGGLNNEQF
TRBJ2-3 | TRBV5-4 | ASSSLAGEGADTQY
TRBJ2-3 | TRBV5-5 | ANPPLEQGVGDTQY
TRBJ1-4 | TRBV29-1 | SVVERLGEKLF
TRBJ1-3 | TRBV6-5 | ASSDRRTGKSGNTIY
TRBJ1-2 | TRBV5-1 | ASSSLGTVYGYT
TRBJ1-5 | TRBV12-3/TRBV12-4 | ASTYLPTAGNQPQH
TRBJ2-1 | TRBV20-1 | SARDGRVNEQF
TRBJ2-7 | TRBV5-6 | ASSLGVRSSYEQY
TRBJ1-4 | TRBV24-1 | ATSDQGGPNEKLF
TRBJ2-7 | TRBV2 | ASRADRFSYEQY
TRBJ1-1 | TRBV6-5 | ASSYSPPGGGASTEAF
TRBJ2-7 | TRBV11-2 | ASSLEPNGHEQY
TRBJ2-1 | TRBV12-3/TRBV12-4 | ASSFRTSRNNEQF
TRBJ2-3 | TRBV27 | ASTPQGLAGTDTQY
TRBJ2-7 | TRBV7-3 | ASSLGVGREQY
TRBJ2-5 | TRBV20-1 | SARAPAPQETQY
TRBJ2-1 | TRBV10-3 | ATIDRVGSYNEQF
TRBJ2-7 | TRBV18 | ASSLRWDSSYEQY
TRBJ2-3 | TRBV18 | ASSPDYLSTDTQY
TRBJ2-7 | TRBV7-2 | ASSLAGNSYEQY
TRBJ1-1 | TRBV20-1 | SANPTEPGGSTEAF
TRBJ1-2 | TRBV5-1 | ASSVGQGPYGYT
TRBJ1-1 | TRBV12-3/TRBV12-4 | ASSLTGGWAEAF
TRBJ2-5 | TRBV15 | ATSSRTAQETQY
TRBJ1-1 | TRBV18 | ASSPLSLGTEAF
TRBJ2-7 | TRBV4-2 | ASSQVGTSGSYEQY
TRBJ1-1 | TRBV21-1 | ASSKRRNTEAF